These T cell receptor beta chains were read from a single sample in a study of technical replicates of blood from a few donors. Profiled with immunoSEQ multiplex PCR; TCRdb holds only in-frame clones, not every one. The table shows roughly 87,000 clones, with roughly nine tenths occurring only once. The sample taken for sequencing was T cells isolated from PBMCs. These receptors all stem from a human donor in good health. The CDR3 runs from the conserved cysteine through the conserved F or W. A D gene is named only where the DNA matches it firmly. Where a row states a size, it is once, few, many or the class of an expanded clone; other rows omit it.

d_call: .; j_call: TRBJ1-2; clone_size: .; v_call: TRBV9; cdr3_aa: CASSVDRHTPNYGYTF; cdr3_nt: TGTGCCAGCAGCGTGGACAGACACACTCCCAACTATGGCTACACCTTC
d_call: .; j_call: TRBJ1-2; clone_size: .; v_call: TRBV10-2; cdr3_aa: CASSESASNLYGYTF; cdr3_nt: TGCGCCAGCAGTGAGTCAGCCTCTAACCTCTATGGCTACACCTTC
d_call: TRBD1; j_call: TRBJ1-4; clone_size: .; v_call: TRBV5-1; cdr3_aa: CASSFFPGQTLATNEKLFF; cdr3_nt: TGCGCCAGCAGCTTTTTTCCGGGACAGACTCTTGCAACTAATGAAAAACTGTTTTTT
d_call: .; j_call: TRBJ1-1; clone_size: .; v_call: TRBV29-1; cdr3_aa: CSVVLGGNTEAFF; cdr3_nt: TGCAGCGTTGTGTTAGGGGGTAACACTGAAGCTTTCTTT
d_call: .; j_call: TRBJ1-4; clone_size: .; v_call: TRBV2; cdr3_aa: CASSFYEKLFF; cdr3_nt: TGTGCCAGCAGCTTTTATGAAAAACTGTTTTTT
d_call: TRBD1; j_call: TRBJ1-4; clone_size: .; v_call: TRBV19; cdr3_aa: CASSPGQGRNEKLFF; cdr3_nt: TGTGCCAGTAGTCCAGGACAGGGCCGTAATGAAAAACTGTTTTTT
d_call: .; j_call: TRBJ2-3; clone_size: .; v_call: TRBV20-1; cdr3_aa: CVASITDTQYF; cdr3_nt: TGCGTAGCGAGCATCACAGATACGCAGTATTTT
d_call: .; j_call: TRBJ1-1; clone_size: few; v_call: TRBV7-9; cdr3_aa: CASSLRSLGGTEAFF; cdr3_nt: TGTGCCAGCAGCTTAAGGTCCTTAGGCGGCACTGAAGCTTTCTTT
d_call: TRBD1; j_call: TRBJ2-7; clone_size: .; v_call: TRBV19; cdr3_aa: CASTSEGTGAYEQYF; cdr3_nt: TGTGCCAGTACCTCCGAAGGGACAGGGGCCTACGAGCAGTACTTC
d_call: TRBD1; j_call: TRBJ1-2; clone_size: .; v_call: TRBV29-1; cdr3_aa: CSVGDRDYGYTF; cdr3_nt: TGCAGCGTTGGGGACAGGGACTATGGCTACACCTTC
d_call: .; j_call: TRBJ2-3; clone_size: .; v_call: TRBV29-1; cdr3_aa: CSVGSGGTDTQYF; cdr3_nt: TGCAGCGTTGGCTCAGGTGGCACAGATACGCAGTATTTT
d_call: TRBD2; j_call: TRBJ2-2; clone_size: .; v_call: TRBV11-1; cdr3_aa: CASSLTSGSKTGELFF; cdr3_nt: TGTGCCAGCAGCTTGACTAGCGGGAGTAAAACCGGGGAGCTGTTTTTT
d_call: TRBD2; j_call: TRBJ2-7; clone_size: .; v_call: TRBV9; cdr3_aa: CASSVGREGLYEQYF; cdr3_nt: TGTGCCAGCAGCGTTGGGCGGGAGGGCCTATACGAGCAGTACTTC
d_call: .; j_call: TRBJ2-5; clone_size: .; v_call: TRBV30; cdr3_aa: CAWNPTEETQYF; cdr3_nt: TGTGCCTGGAACCCGACAGAAGAGACCCAGTACTTC
d_call: TRBD1; j_call: TRBJ2-7; clone_size: .; v_call: TRBV11-3; cdr3_aa: CASSPGTVYEQYF; cdr3_nt: TGTGCCAGCAGCCCGGGGACAGTCTACGAGCAGTACTTC
d_call: TRBD1; j_call: TRBJ2-1; clone_size: .; v_call: TRBV7-9; cdr3_aa: CASSTRVDDRVDNNEQFF; cdr3_nt: TGTGCCAGCAGCACCCGAGTAGACGACAGGGTGGACAACAATGAGCAGTTCTTC
d_call: .; j_call: TRBJ1-5; clone_size: .; v_call: TRBV19; cdr3_aa: CASMVQGNQPQHF; cdr3_nt: TGTGCCAGTATGGTTCAGGGGAATCAGCCCCAGCATTTT
d_call: .; j_call: TRBJ2-1; clone_size: once; v_call: TRBV4-1; cdr3_aa: CASSQRRAGGSSYNEQFF; cdr3_nt: TGCGCCAGCAGCCAGAGGAGAGCGGGTGGGAGCTCCTACAATGAGCAGTTCTTC
d_call: .; j_call: TRBJ2-1; clone_size: .; v_call: TRBV29-1; cdr3_aa: CSVEREAKWGVGNEQFF; cdr3_nt: TGCAGCGTTGAAAGGGAGGCAAAATGGGGTGTGGGAAATGAGCAGTTCTTC
d_call: TRBD2; j_call: TRBJ2-3; clone_size: .; v_call: TRBV5-6; cdr3_aa: CASSDFGVAGATDTQYF; cdr3_nt: TGTGCCAGCAGCGATTTTGGGGTAGCGGGAGCCACAGATACGCAGTATTTT
d_call: .; j_call: TRBJ2-1; clone_size: .; v_call: TRBV28; cdr3_aa: CASSFGNVNEQFF; cdr3_nt: TGTGCCAGCAGTTTCGGGAACGTAAATGAGCAGTTCTTC
d_call: TRBD2; j_call: TRBJ2-6; clone_size: once; v_call: TRBV30; cdr3_aa: CAWSLGLANTGANVLTF; cdr3_nt: TGTGCCTGGAGTCTGGGACTAGCGAATACTGGGGCCAACGTCCTGACTTTC
d_call: .; j_call: TRBJ1-3; clone_size: .; v_call: TRBV11-2; cdr3_aa: CASSLVSGPSSGNTIYF; cdr3_nt: TGTGCCAGCAGCTTAGTTTCAGGGCCTAGCTCTGGAAACACCATATATTTT
d_call: .; j_call: TRBJ1-1; clone_size: .; v_call: TRBV11-2; cdr3_aa: CASSLAMGGANTEAFF; cdr3_nt: TGTGCCAGCAGCTTAGCCATGGGGGGGGCGAACACTGAAGCTTTCTTT
d_call: TRBD1; j_call: TRBJ1-2; clone_size: .; v_call: TRBV6-5; cdr3_aa: CASSRDRGIYGYTF; cdr3_nt: TGTGCCAGCAGCCGGGACAGGGGCATCTATGGCTACACCTTC
d_call: TRBD1; j_call: TRBJ2-7; clone_size: once; v_call: TRBV5-1; cdr3_aa: CASSLGTGISYEQYF; cdr3_nt: TGCGCCAGCAGCTTGGGGACAGGGATCTCCTACGAGCAGTACTTC
d_call: .; j_call: TRBJ1-2; clone_size: .; v_call: TRBV28; cdr3_aa: CASSLGGYGYTF; cdr3_nt: TGTGCCAGCAGTTTAGGGGGGTATGGCTACACCTTC
d_call: TRBD2; j_call: TRBJ2-1; clone_size: .; v_call: TRBV9; cdr3_aa: CASSVGTSPNEQFF; cdr3_nt: TGTGCCAGCAGCGTCGGGACTAGTCCCAATGAGCAGTTCTTC
d_call: TRBD1; j_call: TRBJ1-2; clone_size: .; v_call: TRBV11-2; cdr3_aa: CASSLTGRYGYTF; cdr3_nt: TGTGCCAGCAGCTTGACAGGGAGGTATGGCTACACCTTC
d_call: .; j_call: TRBJ2-5; clone_size: .; v_call: TRBV5-6; cdr3_aa: CASSSNLQETQYF; cdr3_nt: TGTGCCAGCAGCTCTAACCTGCAAGAGACCCAGTACTTC
d_call: .; j_call: TRBJ2-7; clone_size: .; v_call: TRBV11-3; cdr3_aa: CASSFSGAHEQYF; cdr3_nt: TGTGCCAGCAGCTTTTCAGGGGCCCACGAGCAGTACTTC
d_call: .; j_call: TRBJ2-1; clone_size: .; v_call: TRBV5-1; cdr3_aa: CASSFPAGLYNEQFF; cdr3_nt: TGCGCCAGCAGCTTCCCGGCTGGACTCTACAATGAGCAGTTCTTC